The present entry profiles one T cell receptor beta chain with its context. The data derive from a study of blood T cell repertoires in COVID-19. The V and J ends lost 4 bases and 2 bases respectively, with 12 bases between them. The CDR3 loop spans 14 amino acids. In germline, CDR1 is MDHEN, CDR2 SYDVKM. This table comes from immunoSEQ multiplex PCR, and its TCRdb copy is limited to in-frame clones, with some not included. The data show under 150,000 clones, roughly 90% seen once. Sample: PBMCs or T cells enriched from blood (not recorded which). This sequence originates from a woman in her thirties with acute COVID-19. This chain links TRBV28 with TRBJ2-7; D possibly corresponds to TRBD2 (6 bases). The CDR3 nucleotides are TGTGCCAGCAGTTCCGGGACTCCGGCCTACGAGCAGTACTTC. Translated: CASSSGTPAYEQYF.